These T cell receptor beta chains were read from a single sample in a study of cytomegalovirus exposure and HLA in healthy donors. Sequencing used immunoSEQ multiplex PCR; TCRdb keeps in-frame clones, though not all of them. This table holds about 160,000 clones, about 71% found once. The sequenced sample consisted of PBMCs. All receptors derive from a woman in her 30s in good health and CMV-seronegative. Each CDR3 is given with its conserved first and last residue. Fields, in order: D gene, clone size, J gene, V gene, CDR3 protein, CDR3 DNA. A D gene is named only where the DNA matches it firmly. Only part of the rows carry a size: once, few, many, or a class if the clone is expanded.

TRBD1,once,TRBJ1-1,TRBV7-2,CASSLGPTGEAFF,TGTGCCAGCAGCTTAGGCCCGACAGGGGAAGCTTTCTTT
.,.,TRBJ2-3,TRBV5-5,CASSFHATSTDTQYF,TGTGCCAGCAGCTTTCACGCCACTAGCACAGATACGCAGTATTTT
TRBD1,.,TRBJ1-2,TRBV6-5,CASRSGQGNYGYTF,TGTGCCAGCAGATCGGGACAGGGCAACTATGGCTACACCTTC
TRBD2,.,TRBJ2-7,TRBV4-2,CASSQKAGGHEQYF,TGTGCCAGCAGCCAAAAAGCGGGGGGGCACGAGCAGTACTTC
.,.,TRBJ1-1,TRBV7-9,CASSPPGGRAEAFF,TGTGCCAGCAGCCCCCCGGGGGGTAGGGCCGAAGCTTTCTTT
.,.,TRBJ1-2,TRBV5-6,CASSLVAGAAVNYGYTF,TGTGCCAGCAGCTTGGTGGCGGGGGCGGCAGTCAACTATGGCTACACCTTC
TRBD2,.,TRBJ2-3,TRBV5-1,CASSFRLGGAGTDTQYF,TGCGCCAGCAGCTTCCGCCTCGGGGGGGCCGGGACAGATACGCAGTATTTT
.,.,TRBJ2-2,TRBV30,CAWRSSVNAGTGELFF,TGTGCCTGGAGGAGTAGCGTGAATGCAGGCACCGGGGAGCTGTTTTTT
.,once,TRBJ1-5,TRBV6-4,CASRREGDSNQPQHF,TGTGCCAGCAGGAGGGAGGGAGATAGCAATCAGCCCCAGCATTTT
.,.,TRBJ2-3,TRBV7-2,CASSLTRDSTDTQYF,TGTGCCAGCAGCTTAACTCGGGACTCCACAGATACGCAGTATTTT
TRBD1,few,TRBJ2-7,TRBV2,CASRPGTAFYEQYF,TGTGCCAGCAGACCCGGGACAGCCTTCTACGAGCAGTACTTC
TRBD1,.,TRBJ1-1,TRBV12-5,CASGNRGSTEAFF,TGTGCTAGTGGCAACAGGGGAAGCACTGAAGCTTTCTTT
.,.,TRBJ1-1,TRBV5-5,CASSFFSGMSEAFF,TGTGCCAGCAGCTTCTTTTCCGGGATGTCTGAAGCTTTCTTT
.,.,TRBJ2-2,TRBV30,CACRDLLDTGELFF,TGTGCCTGCAGGGATTTGTTGGACACCGGGGAGCTGTTTTTT
TRBD1,.,TRBJ1-1,TRBV7-9,CASSVDRDTEAFF,TGTGCCAGCAGCGTAGACAGGGACACTGAAGCTTTCTTT
.,.,TRBJ2-7,TRBV7-9,CASSPDTTYEQYF,TGTGCCAGCAGTCCGGACACTACCTACGAGCAGTACTTC
.,.,TRBJ1-5,TRBV21-1,CASTRDRGGGQPQHF,TGTGCCAGCACCCGGGACAGGGGCGGGGGTCAGCCCCAGCATTTT
TRBD1,.,TRBJ2-5,TRBV29-1,CSVVIDREETQYF,TGCAGCGTTGTTATCGACAGGGAAGAGACCCAGTACTTC
.,.,TRBJ1-1,TRBV9,CASSVGDGPRTEAFF,TGTGCCAGCAGCGTAGGTGATGGTCCGAGGACTGAAGCTTTCTTT
TRBD2,.,TRBJ2-2,TRBV9,CASSGRGGQVGELFF,TGTGCCAGCAGCGGTCGGGGGGGGCAAGTCGGGGAGCTGTTTTTT
.,.,TRBJ1-1,TRBV5-1,CASSHGGVNTEAFF,TGCGCCAGCAGTCACGGAGGGGTGAACACTGAAGCTTTCTTT
.,.,TRBJ1-1,TRBV19,CASRRQSRNTEAFF,TGTGCCAGTAGACGACAGTCTCGGAACACTGAGGCTTTCTTT
.,few,TRBJ1-2,TRBV5-4,CASSLDGLQYEGYTF,TGTGCCAGCAGCTTGGACGGGTTACAATATGAAGGCTACACCTTC
TRBD1,.,TRBJ1-2,TRBV7-9,CASTQGGHNGYTF,TGTGCCAGCACCCAGGGGGGTCACAATGGCTACACCTTC
.,once,TRBJ1-1,TRBV5-1,CASSPRRGNTEAFF,TGCGCCAGCAGCCCCCGCAGGGGGAACACTGAAGCTTTCTTT
.,.,TRBJ1-4,TRBV19,CASSRRQSIPTTNEKLFF,TGTGCCAGTAGTCGGCGACAAAGCATTCCTACAACTAATGAAAAACTGTTTTTT
TRBD1,few,TRBJ2-3,TRBV5-1,CASSVPTGDTDTQYF,TGCGCCAGCAGCGTACCCACAGGGGACACAGATACGCAGTATTTT
.,.,TRBJ1-3,TRBV4-2,CASSQERDSGNTIYF,TGTGCCAGCAGCCAAGAGAGGGACTCTGGAAACACCATATATTTT
.,.,TRBJ1-6,TRBV4-3,CASSQDPDSPLHF,TGCGCCAGCAGCCAAGATCCCGATTCACCCCTCCACTTT
.,.,TRBJ2-5,TRBV7-9,CASSLRVTVQETQYF,TGTGCCAGCAGCTTAAGAGTTACAGTACAAGAGACCCAGTACTTC
.,.,TRBJ2-3,TRBV11-2,CASSLLTSSDTQYF,TGTGCCAGCAGCTTGTTGACTAGTTCAGATACGCAGTATTTT
.,.,TRBJ2-5,TRBV19,CASRGLEEETQYF,TGTGCCAGTAGGGGACTCGAGGAAGAGACCCAGTACTTC
TRBD2,few,TRBJ2-1,TRBV7-9,CASSHLPGTSHNEQFF,TGTGCCAGCAGCCACCTCCCCGGGACTAGTCACAATGAGCAGTTCTTC
TRBD2,few,TRBJ2-7,TRBV19,CASSFTSGSYEQYF,TGTGCCAGTAGTTTTACTAGCGGGAGCTACGAGCAGTACTTC
.,.,TRBJ2-5,TRBV7-2,CASSVQALQETQYF,TGTGCCAGCAGCGTTCAAGCGCTCCAAGAGACCCAGTACTTC
TRBD2,.,TRBJ2-7,TRBV7-2,CASSLVFSGNYEQYF,TGTGCCAGCAGCTTAGTCTTTAGCGGGAACTACGAGCAGTACTTC
TRBD2,.,TRBJ2-5,TRBV29-1,CSGRAGGGETQYF,TGCAGCGGACGAGCGGGAGGAGGAGAGACCCAGTACTTC
.,.,TRBJ1-5,TRBV4-3,CASSQAHPAQVSNQPQHF,TGCGCCAGCAGCCAAGCTCATCCCGCGCAGGTCAGCAATCAGCCCCAGCATTTT
.,.,TRBJ1-2,TRBV30,CAWRLPADGYTF,TGTGCCTGGAGGCTTCCAGCGGATGGCTACACCTTC
TRBD1,.,TRBJ2-6,TRBV19,CASRGGDRGSGANVLTF,TGTGCCAGTAGGGGGGGGGACAGGGGAAGTGGGGCCAACGTCCTGACTTTC
TRBD2,.,TRBJ2-1,TRBV15,CATSSSGGAIEQFF,TGTGCCACCAGCAGTAGCGGGGGGGCGATTGAGCAGTTCTTC
TRBD2,.,TRBJ2-3,TRBV9,CASSVGGLAGGPDTQYF,TGTGCCAGCAGCGTAGGAGGACTAGCGGGGGGCCCAGATACGCAGTATTTT
TRBD2,.,TRBJ2-1,TRBV28,CASVSGGAGNEQFF,TGTGCCAGTGTTAGCGGGGGGGCGGGAAATGAGCAGTTCTTC
.,.,TRBJ1-6,TRBV2,CASIFRGRSPLHF,TGTGCCAGCATCTTTAGGGGTCGTTCACCCCTCCACTTT
TRBD2,.,TRBJ2-3,TRBV5-1,CASSRDYPSTDTQYF,TGCGCCAGCAGTAGGGACTACCCTAGCACAGATACGCAGTATTTT
.,.,TRBJ2-4,TRBV5-1,CASSLSGTGGDIQYF,TGCGCCAGCAGCTTGTCGGGGACTGGAGGGGACATTCAGTACTTC
.,.,TRBJ2-5,TRBV11-2,CASSLGSGPSWETQYF,TGTGCCAGCAGCTTAGGTTCAGGGCCGTCCTGGGAGACCCAGTACTTC
.,.,TRBJ2-1,TRBV5-1,CASSYDSPSNEQFF,TGCGCCAGCAGCTACGACAGCCCGTCCAATGAGCAGTTCTTC